One and the same sample provided the 2 T cell receptor beta chains below, sequenced in a study of molecular identifiers for immune sequencing clone quantification. TCRdb independently ran MiXCR on the PCR reads; one entry per CDR3 protein. The data show 63,000 or so distinct CDR3 sequences, around 17% seen once. Sequenced sample: naive CD8+ T cells from blood, with Jurkat cell RNA spiked in. The subset denotes: FACS-sorted CD8+CD4-CCR7+CD45RA+ naive T cells. The origin of the receptors is a human donor in good health. Some libraries in this study had Jurkat cell RNA spiked in.

This clonotype showed up many times. The CDR3 sequence: CSARTTGTGGAGELFF. The CDR3 DNA is TGCAGTGCTAGAACTACCGGGACAGGGGGTGCCGGGGAGCTGTTTTTT. V gene TRBV20-1 combines with J gene TRBJ2-2; TRBD1 aligns across 11 bases. From germline, CDR1 is DFQATT and CDR2 SNEGSKA (reference sequence). Trimming at V came to 2 bases and at J to 6 bases, leaving 8 bases not matched to a gene. This CDR3 region has 16 residues.

This clonotype was detected ten times or more. V is TRBV4-3 and J is TRBJ2-3; D may be TRBD1 (6 bases). This CDR3 spans 14 amino acids. Per germline, CDR1 LGHNA and CDR2 YSLEER. V dropped 4 bases and J dropped 1 base, with 9 bases sitting between them. As DNA, the CDR3 is TGCGCCAGCAGCCCAGCAGGGGGCACAGATACGCAGTATTTT. Its protein product is CASSPAGGTDTQYF.